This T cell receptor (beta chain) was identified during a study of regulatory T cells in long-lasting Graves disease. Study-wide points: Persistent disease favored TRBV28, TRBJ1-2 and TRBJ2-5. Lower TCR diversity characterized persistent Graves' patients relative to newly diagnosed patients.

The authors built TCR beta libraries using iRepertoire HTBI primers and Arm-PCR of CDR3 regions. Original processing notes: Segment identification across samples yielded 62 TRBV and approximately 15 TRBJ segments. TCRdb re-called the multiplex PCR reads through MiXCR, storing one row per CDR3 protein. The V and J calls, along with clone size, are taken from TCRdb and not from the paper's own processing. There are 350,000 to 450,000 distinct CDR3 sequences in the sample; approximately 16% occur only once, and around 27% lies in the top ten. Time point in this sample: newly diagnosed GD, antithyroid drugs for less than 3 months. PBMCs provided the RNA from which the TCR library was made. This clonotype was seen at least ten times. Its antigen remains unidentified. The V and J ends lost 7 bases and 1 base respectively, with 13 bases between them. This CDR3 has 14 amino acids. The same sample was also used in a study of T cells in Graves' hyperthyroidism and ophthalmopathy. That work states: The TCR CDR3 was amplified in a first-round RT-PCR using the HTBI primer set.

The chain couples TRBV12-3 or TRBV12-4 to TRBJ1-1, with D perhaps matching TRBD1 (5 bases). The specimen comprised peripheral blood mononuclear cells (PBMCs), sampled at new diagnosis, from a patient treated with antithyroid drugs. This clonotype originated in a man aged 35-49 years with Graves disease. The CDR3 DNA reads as TGTGCCAGCAAAATCGGACATTGGAACACTGAAGCTTTCTTT. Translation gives CASKIGHWNTEAFF.